These 10 T cell receptor beta chains came from one sample sequenced in a study of T cell changes during pregnancy in multiple sclerosis. Produced via immunoSEQ multiplex PCR; TCRdb's table is partial and in-frame only. The data contain about 40,000 clones, 85% to 95% of them singletons. The sequencing here drew on CD8+ T cells from peripheral blood mononuclear cells, taken in the third trimester of pregnancy. The receptors were gathered from a female donor with multiple sclerosis, enrolled in a pregnancy study.

The J gene is TRBJ2-3, the V gene TRBV6-4; 12 bases line up with TRBD2. The V segment lost 2 bases and the J segment 6 bases; nucleotides outside the gene matches: 0. The CDR3 extends over 14 amino acids. Germline CDR1 and CDR2: MRHNA and SNTAGT. CDR3 in DNA: TGTGCCAGCAGTGACCTAGCGGGGGGGGATACGCAGTATTTT. Protein product: CASSDLAGGDTQYF.

The chain couples TRBV30 to TRBJ2-7; the match to TRBD1 covers 7 bases. Germline V gene lookup returns CDR1 GTSNPN and CDR2 SVGIG (reference sequence). With V trimmed by 2 bases and J by 6 bases, 7 bases remained unmatched. The CDR3 runs to 13 residues. The CDR3 nucleotides are TGTGCCTGGAGTTTGGGGACAGCCGCCGAGCAGTACTTC. This sequence encodes CAWSLGTAAEQYF.

The count of this clone is one. CDR3 sequence reads: CASSLASGGYSDTQYF. DNA of the CDR3: TGCGCCAGCAGCTTGGCTAGCGGGGGGTACTCAGATACGCAGTATTTT. V usage is TRBV5-1 and J usage is TRBJ2-3, with TRBD2 identical over 11 bases. The germline CDR1 and CDR2 sequences are SGHRS and YFSETQ. This CDR3 spans 16 amino acids. V was clipped by 0 bases and J by 4 bases; unmatched bases: 4.

A few counts support this clone. V and J are TRBV29-1 and TRBJ1-2; D remains ambiguous. The CDR3 loop spans 13 amino acids. Per the germline V gene, CDR1 is SQVTM and CDR2 is ANQGSEA. Trimming cost V 4 bases and J 5 bases, with 14 bases left between them. CDR3 bases: TGCAGCGTTGCATTACACGATCCTTATGGCTACACCTTC. Protein sequence: CSVALHDPYGYTF.

This chain joins TRBV6-5 and TRBJ2-7; no clear D. Germline V gene data show CDR1 as MNHEY and CDR2 as SVGAGI. The CDR3 loop spans 14 amino acids. The V gene lost 2 bases and the J gene lost 2 bases, with 10 bases spanning the gap. CDR3 coding DNA: TGTGCCAGCAGTTACCGAGGTTTTGCCTACGAGCAGTACTTC. Amino acid sequence: CASSYRGFAYEQYF.

As to this clone: The junction departs from the called germline gene at one end, perhaps through a read error. The J gene is TRBJ2-7, the V gene TRBV5-6, with 11 nucleotides matching TRBD1. CDR3 length: 14 residues. CDR1 and CDR2 (germline): SGHDT, YYEEEE. CDR3 loop: CASSSGTGGNRATF. The CDR3, as DNA: TGTGCCAGCAGCTCGGGGACAGGGGGGAATCGGGCCACCTTC.

This clone was seen a single time. The junction departs from the called germline gene at one end, perhaps through a read error. This chain connects TRBV2 to TRBJ1-2; the D gene is possibly TRBD1 (5 bases). This CDR3 has 12 amino acids. The V gene's germline CDR1 is SNHLY and CDR2 FYNNEI. CDR3 in DNA: TGCGATGGAGACGGGGGGAGCTATGGCTACACCTTC. Residues: CDGDGGSYGYTF.

V usage is TRBV18 and J usage is TRBJ2-3, with D possibly being TRBD2 (6 bases). V lost 4 bases and J 4 bases, leaving 12 bases between the germline ends. CDR3 length: 14 residues. Germline-derived CDR1 and CDR2 are KGHSH and LQKENI. CDR3 sequence reads: CASSLGDFADTQYF. The CDR3 nucleotides read TGTGCCAGCTCACTCGGGGACTTTGCAGATACGCAGTATTTT. The full variable domain, completed using reference TRBV18 and TRBJ2-3, is NAGVMQNPRHLVRRRGQEARLRCSPMKGHSHVYWYRQLPEEGLKFMVYLQKENIIDESGMPKERFSAEFPKEGPSILRIQQVVRGDSAAYFCASSLGDFADTQYFGPGTRLTVL.

The chain couples TRBV5-1 to TRBJ2-7; D may be TRBD2 (5 bases). The CDR3 runs to 15 residues. Trimming shortened V by 4 bases and J by 0 bases, and 14 bases separated the two germline ends. Per germline, CDR1 SGHRS and CDR2 YFSETQ. CDR3 sequence: CASSPLSDFSYEQYF. The CDR3 DNA sequence: TGCGCCAGCAGCCCTCTTTCGGACTTCTCCTACGAGCAGTACTTC.

The chain links TRBV6-1 to TRBJ2-1, with D possibly TRBD2 on 5 matching bases. Germline V gives CDR1 MNHNS, CDR2 SASEGT. The length of the CDR3 is 14 residues. V was pared by 3 bases and J by 7 bases, with 13 bases between. This CDR3 is CASSDYSGGNEQFF. CDR3 DNA: TGTGCCAGCAGTGATTACTCCGGAGGAAATGAGCAGTTCTTC.